One and the same sample provided the 29 T cell receptor beta chains below, sequenced in a study of OX40 agonist ivuxolimab in advanced cancers. Here immunoSEQ multiplex PCR was the method, and the copy in TCRdb shows in-frame clones only, minus some. The sample holds roughly 34,000 clones, 80% to 85% seen once. The specimen comprised CD4+ or CD8+ T cells sorted from blood, sampled in a trial of the OX40 agonist ivuxolimab. These receptor sequences come from an adult with an advanced solid tumor such as melanoma, head and neck, liver or kidney cancer.

The table lists this clone with a few counts. This chain connects TRBV6-1 to TRBJ1-4; no clear D gene. V was trimmed by 7 bases and J by 6 bases, leaving 12 bases between them. There are 13 residues in the CDR3. Germline CDR1 and CDR2: MNHNS and SASEGT. The DNA of the CDR3 is TGTGCCAGCACCAGAGGGAACGATGAAAAACTGTTTTTT. The encoded protein is CASTRGNDEKLFF.

The rearrangement uses TRBV6-5 and TRBJ1-4, with TRBD1 identical over 8 bases. There are 15 residues in the CDR3. Germline loops: CDR1 MNHEY, CDR2 SVGAGI. V trimming: 0 bases; J trimming: 6 bases; junction bases outside the gene matches: 3. As DNA, the CDR3 is TGTGCCAGCAGTTACTCGCCGACAGGGGATGAAAAACTGTTTTTT. It codes for CASSYSPTGDEKLFF.

The V and J genes are TRBV7-9 and TRBJ1-1, with unresolved D. Germline CDR1 SEHNR, CDR2 FQNEAQ (reference sequence). The CDR3 totals 12 residues. The V end lost 6 bases, the J end lost 8 bases, and 13 bases lay between the germline ends. Here the CDR3 DNA reads TGTGCCAGCAGTTCAGACGGCGACGAAGCTTTCTTT. It encodes CASSSDGDEAFF.

This clone has only one observation. The chain links TRBV6-5 to TRBJ2-7; 13 bases map to TRBD2. The J segment lost 3 bases and the V segment lost 6 bases, leaving 5 bases of the junction unmatched. Germline loops: CDR1 MNHEY, CDR2 SVGAGI. This CDR3 spans 15 amino acids. CDR3 bases: TGTGCCAGCAGCAGGACTAGCGGGAGAGTCTACGAGCAGTACTTC. Its protein is CASSRTSGRVYEQYF.

The rearrangement links TRBV19 to TRBJ2-2; no clear D gene. Germline assignment: CDR1 LNHDA and CDR2 SQIVND (reference sequence). V was clipped by 5 bases and J by 7 bases, with 17 bases between them. The CDR3 sequence is 15 residues long. CDR3 region: CASSAPWQVIGELFF. The CDR3 DNA is TGTGCCAGTAGTGCCCCATGGCAGGTGATCGGGGAGCTGTTTTTT.

This chain joins TRBV18 and TRBJ2-7; a possible D gene is TRBD1 (5 bases). Germline lookup yields CDR1 KGHSH and CDR2 LQKENI. Trimming took off 4 bases at V and 0 bases at J, with 10 bases between the two ends. This CDR3 is 14 amino acids long. CDR3 region: CASSQNRISYEQYF. In nucleotides, the CDR3 is TGTGCCAGCTCACAAAACAGGATCTCCTACGAGCAGTACTTC.

The rearrangement uses TRBV4-1 and TRBJ1-1; 7 positions agree with TRBD1. Per the germline V gene, CDR1 is MGHRA and CDR2 is YSYEKL. Trimming took 2 bases from V and 1 from J; bases not matched to a gene: 4. CDR3 length: 15 residues. CDR3 DNA sequence: TGCGCCAGCAGCCAACTGGGACAGCAGAACACTGAAGCTTTCTTT. Its translation: CASSQLGQQNTEAFF.

The V and J genes are TRBV9 and TRBJ2-2; D is uncertain. With 5 bases removed from V and 2 bases from J, the gap between germline ends came to 13 bases. Looked up from germline, CDR1 is SGDLS and CDR2 is YYNGEE. This CDR3 comprises 15 residues. The CDR3 spells CASRTGSSNTGELFF. The CDR3 nucleotides read TGTGCCAGCAGGACCGGGTCTAGTAACACCGGGGAGCTGTTTTTT.

In the case of this clone: Additional DNA sequences in this sample encode the identical CDR3. The V call is TRBV28, the J call TRBJ1-1; D uncertain. The ends were cut back, 2 bases at V and 2 bases at J, with 3 bases in the middle. There are 12 residues in the CDR3. Looked up from germline, CDR1 is MDHEN and CDR2 is SYDVKM. The CDR3 sequence: CASSLVNTEAFF. CDR3 nucleotides: TGTGCCAGCAGTTTAGTTAACACTGAAGCTTTCTTT.

The J gene is TRBJ2-2, the V gene TRBV27; D not resolved. The germline CDR1 and CDR2 sequences are MNHEY and SMNVEV (reference sequence). Trimming cost V 3 bases and J 6 bases, with 8 bases left between them. The CDR3 has 13 residues. CDR3: CASSLISSGELFF. The CDR3 nucleotides are TGTGCCAGCAGTTTGATAAGCTCCGGGGAGCTGTTTTTT.

The gene calls are TRBV10-3 and TRBJ2-7; D remains ambiguous. Trimming removed 0 bases from V and 1 base from J, with 10 bases in between. Germline CDR1 and CDR2: ENHRY and SYGVKD. The CDR3 extends over 15 amino acids. As DNA, the CDR3 is TGTGCCATCAGTGAGTCTTCAGCCTCGTCCTACGAGCAGTACTTC. It yields the protein CAISESSASSYEQYF.

This clone has only a few counts. This chain uses TRBV27 with TRBJ2-7; 10 positions match TRBD2. CDR1 and CDR2 (germline): MNHEY, SMNVEV (reference sequence). The CDR3 length is 15 residues. V lost 6 bases to trimming and J lost 5 bases; unmatched junction nucleotides: 10. This CDR3 reads CASSGSGGARNEQYF. The CDR3, as DNA: TGTGCCAGCAGCGGAAGCGGGGGGGCCAGAAACGAGCAGTACTTC.

V gene TRBV5-1 combines with J gene TRBJ1-2; possible D gene TRBD1, 6 bases. Germline assignment: CDR1 SGHRS and CDR2 YFSETQ. This CDR3 is built from 15 residues. Trimming shortened V by 5 bases and J by 1 base, and 15 bases separated the two germline ends. The CDR3 sequence: CASSSGGVLNYGYTF. The CDR3 coding sequence is TGCGCCAGCAGTTCCGGGGGCGTTCTTAACTATGGCTACACCTTC.

The CDR3: CASSPGGSLNYGYTF. In DNA form, the CDR3 reads TGCGCCAGCAGTCCCGGAGGTTCCTTGAACTATGGCTACACCTTC. The rearrangement joins TRBV10-1 to TRBJ1-2; no firm D call. Germline V CDR1 and CDR2: WNHNN, SYGVQD (reference sequence). This CDR3 has 15 residues. Trimming shortened V by 5 bases and J by 2 bases, and 15 bases separated the two germline ends.

This clone has only one observation. The chain recombines TRBV2 with TRBJ2-7, with D possibly being TRBD2 (6 bases). There are 13 residues in the CDR3. Germline CDR1 SNHLY, CDR2 FYNNEI. V was trimmed by 8 bases and J by 2 bases, leaving 13 bases between them. The CDR3 sequence is CASLRRGTYEQYF. The CDR3 DNA follows: TGTGCCAGCCTTAGACGGGGGACCTACGAGCAGTACTTC.

V and J are TRBV30 and TRBJ2-1; D uncertain. Trimming stripped 0 bases from V and 10 bases from J, with 13 bases between. This CDR3 contains 13 residues. From germline, CDR1 is GTSNPN and CDR2 SVGIG (reference sequence). The CDR3 DNA sequence: TGTGCCTGGAGTGTAGATAGGGTTGGGGAGCAGTTCTTC. Its protein product is CAWSVDRVGEQFF.

The J gene is TRBJ2-1, the V gene TRBV7-8, with TRBD2 matching 7 bases. The CDR3 has 16 residues. The germline V gene has CDR1 SGHVS and CDR2 FQNEAQ. V lost 7 bases, J lost 0 bases, and 9 bases stayed unmatched. CDR3 nucleotide sequence: TGTGCCAGCAAAACCGAGGGACTACCCTCCTACAATGAGCAGTTCTTC. The encoded protein is CASKTEGLPSYNEQFF.

CDR3 amino acids: CASSSGTGTGSSPLHF. DNA for the CDR3: TGTGCCAGCAGCTCCGGAACCGGGACGGGCAGTTCACCCCTCCACTTT. The genes are TRBV5-4 and TRBJ1-6, with a possible D match to TRBD1 (5 bases). With 3 bases removed from V and 9 bases from J, the gap between germline ends came to 19 bases. Germline V CDR1 and CDR2: SGHNT, YYREEE (reference sequence). The CDR3 length is 16 residues.

This chain links TRBV5-3 with TRBJ2-7; a weak D match, TRBD1 (6 bases). TRBV5-3 is designated an ORF whose function remains uncertain. The CDR3 covers 14 residues. V shed 5 bases and J shed 2 bases, with 14 bases lying between them. The DNA for the CDR3 is TGTGCCAGAAGACCTGACAGGTCCCCCTACGAGCAGTACTTC. Its protein is CARRPDRSPYEQYF.

This clone was detected only a few times. The J gene is TRBJ2-1, the V gene TRBV19; unclear D gene. Germline CDR1 is LNHDA and CDR2 is SQIVND (reference sequence). V lost 6 bases to trimming and J lost 0 bases, with 9 bases between them. The CDR3 contains 14 residues. The CDR3 DNA sequence: TGTGCCAGTAGCCTGCAGACCTCCTACAATGAGCAGTTCTTC. Its protein is CASSLQTSYNEQFF.

The chain carries TRBV5-4 and TRBJ2-7; 8 bases match TRBD2. The V segment lost 0 bases and the J segment 2 bases; nucleotides outside the gene matches: 7. Looked up from germline, CDR1 is SGHNT and CDR2 is YYREEE (reference sequence). The CDR3 is made up of 16 amino acids. Here the CDR3 DNA reads TGTGCCAGCAGCTTGGCGGGAGGGCCACGGGCCTACGAGCAGTACTTC. It yields the protein CASSLAGGPRAYEQYF.

This rearrangement joins TRBV5-6 to TRBJ1-4; D uncertain. Germline CDR1 SGHDT, CDR2 YYEEEE. V lost 2 bases to trimming and J lost 0 bases, with 8 bases between them. The CDR3 has 15 amino acids. CDR3 amino acids: CASSLGVATNEKLFF. DNA of the CDR3: TGTGCCAGCAGCTTAGGTGTGGCAACTAATGAAAAACTGTTTTTT.

The V gene is TRBV10-3, the J gene TRBJ1-2; no clear D gene. CDR3 length: 15 residues. CDR1 and CDR2 (germline): ENHRY, SYGVKD. Trimming pared 11 bases from V and 4 bases from J, leaving 23 bases between. The CDR3 DNA follows: TGTGCCTCCCGACCGGGAGACCTTTTACCCTATGGCTACACCTTC. Translation gives CASRPGDLLPYGYTF.

A note on this clone: A read error may produce the germline difference seen at one junction end. The chain is built from TRBV5-5 and TRBJ2-1; weak D call: TRBD1 (6 bases). CDR3 length equals 13 residues. The germline V gene has CDR1 SGHKS and CDR2 YYEKEE (reference sequence). CDR3 DNA sequence: TGTGCCAGCAGCTTGGCCGAGGGGGACACGGAGGTCTTC. Translation gives CASSLAEGDTEVF.

This clone has just a few counts. The chain employs TRBV9 and TRBJ2-2, with 11 bases identical to TRBD2. The junction had 8 bases not matched to a gene; V was cut back by 4 bases and J by 6 bases. This CDR3 region has 16 residues. Germline CDR1 and CDR2: SGDLS and YYNGEE. The CDR3, as DNA: TGTGCCAGCAGCTTTTTAGCGGGGGGGCCCCCCGGGGAGCTGTTTTTT. Its translation is CASSFLAGGPPGELFF.

The chain employs TRBV5-6 and TRBJ2-2; D ambiguous. The CDR3 is 15 amino acids. Germline V gives CDR1 SGHDT, CDR2 YYEEEE. Trimming shortened V by 0 bases and J by 6 bases, and 12 bases separated the two germline ends. The DNA for the CDR3 is TGTGCCAGCAGCTTGGCCACTCCTGGGGCCGGGGAGCTGTTTTTT. Encoded protein: CASSLATPGAGELFF.

As DNA, the CDR3 is TGTGCCAGCAGTCCAGCCGGGACAGGGAAATCCGAGCAGTACTTC. This translates into CASSPAGTGKSEQYF. V usage is TRBV5-6 and J usage is TRBJ2-7; the match to TRBD1 covers 9 bases. There are 15 residues in the CDR3. Per the germline V gene, CDR1 is SGHDT and CDR2 is YYEEEE. J was trimmed by 6 bases and V by 5 bases; bases with no gene match: 12.

The chain couples TRBV6-5 to TRBJ2-2; D not resolved. Germline CDR1 is MNHEY and CDR2 is SVGAGI. V dropped 2 bases and J dropped 7 bases, with 2 bases sitting between them. This CDR3 contains 11 residues. In DNA form, the CDR3 reads TGTGCCAGCAGTTACGTCGGGGAGCTGTTTTTT. As protein: CASSYVGELFF.

The chain combines TRBV5-1 with TRBJ2-1; TRBD2 agrees at 12 bases. This CDR3 spans 16 amino acids. CDR1 is SGHRS and CDR2 is YFSETQ in the germline V gene. Trimming removed 1 base from V and 9 bases from J; junction bases left unmatched: 8. CDR3 residues: CASSLRLAGAGGEQFF. The DNA of the CDR3 is TGCGCCAGCAGCTTGAGACTAGCGGGAGCCGGGGGTGAGCAGTTCTTC.